The 29 T cell receptor beta chains listed next were all sequenced from one sample in a study of graft-versus-host responses after intestinal transplantation. Libraries were prepared by immunoSEQ multiplex PCR; TCRdb keeps only in-frame clonotypes and omits some of them. The sample carries about 19,000 clones, 80% to 95% recorded once. The input for sequencing was PBMCs, taken 357 days after transplant. All receptors come from a human patient who received an intestinal transplant, so some T cells may come from the graft donor.

The chain is built from TRBV5-1 and TRBJ2-1; 8 bases fit TRBD2. V lost 3 bases and J lost 10; bases outside the gene matches: 12. The CDR3 length is 15 residues. CDR1 and CDR2 from the germline V gene are SGHRS and YFSETQ. The CDR3 DNA follows: TGCGCCAGCAGCTCCAGAGATCGGGGGGGCCGAGAGCAGTTCTTC. Its protein product is CASSSRDRGGREQFF.

The J gene is TRBJ2-4, the V gene TRBV9, with D possibly being TRBD2 (5 bases). This CDR3 comprises 15 residues. Germline CDR1 SGDLS, CDR2 YYNGEE. V was shortened by 4 bases and J by 0 bases, with 11 bases between the two germline ends. The CDR3 DNA is TGTGCCAGCAGCCCTTTGGCGGGAGCCAAAAACATTCAGTACTTC. It yields the protein CASSPLAGAKNIQYF.

The gene calls are TRBV5-1 and TRBJ2-7; D gene ambiguous. V shed 4 bases and J shed 4 bases, with 9 bases lying between them. This CDR3 contains 12 residues. The germline V gene has CDR1 SGHRS and CDR2 YFSETQ. CDR3 amino acids: CASSSVYYEQYF. In DNA form, the CDR3 reads TGCGCCAGCAGCAGCGTTTATTACGAGCAGTACTTC.

The V and J genes are TRBV28 and TRBJ2-7; D not resolved. The V and J ends lost 6 bases and 6 bases respectively, with 15 bases between them. This CDR3 is 13 amino acids long. CDR1 MDHEN and CDR2 SYDVKM come from the germline V gene. The CDR3 DNA sequence: TGTGCCAGCAGCCCACCCCGGACGAGCGAGCAGTACTTC. As protein: CASSPPRTSEQYF.

The rearrangement joins TRBV6-1 to TRBJ2-3; 7 bases align to TRBD1. The germline gives CDR1 MNHNS, CDR2 SASEGT. Germline trimming cut 6 bases from V and 0 bases from J; bases unmatched to any gene: 6. This CDR3 comprises 15 residues. CDR3 protein: CASSVTGASTDTQYF. The CDR3 DNA sequence: TGTGCCAGCAGCGTAACAGGGGCCAGCACAGATACGCAGTATTTT.

Here the CDR3 reads CASSFWGWREETQYF. CDR3 DNA: TGTGCCAGCAGTTTTTGGGGGTGGAGGGAAGAGACCCAGTACTTC. V usage is TRBV6-5 and J usage is TRBJ2-5, with D perhaps TRBD2 (6 bases). The CDR3 totals 15 residues. Per the germline V gene, CDR1 is MNHEY and CDR2 is SVGAGI. Trimming removed 4 bases at V and 3 bases at J, with 15 bases between.

This chain connects TRBV6-4 to TRBJ2-1; 11 positions agree with TRBD2. This CDR3 is 18 amino acids long. The trim removed 3 bases at V and 4 bases at J, leaving 11 bases unmatched. CDR1 is MRHNA and CDR2 is SNTAGT in the germline V gene. The CDR3 region has the DNA TGTGCCAGCAGTGAAGGCCTAGCGGGGGGCCCGCCTTACAATGAGCAGTTCTTC. Its translation is CASSEGLAGGPPYNEQFF.

This clone was seen just once. The genes are TRBV18 and TRBJ1-3, with 7 positions matching TRBD1. Looked up from germline, CDR1 is KGHSH and CDR2 is LQKENI. CDR3 length: 15 residues. Trimming cost V 3 bases and J 4 bases; bases outside gene matches: 6. CDR3 nucleotide sequence: TGTGCCAGCTCACCTCCCCAGGGGGAAGGAAACACCATATATTTT. Its protein is CASSPPQGEGNTIYF.

A remark on this clone: This sample includes further DNA sequences coding for the same CDR3. The chain employs TRBV5-1 and TRBJ2-7; 8 nucleotides line up with TRBD2. V gave up 4 bases and J gave up 5 bases; unmatched junction bases: 11. CDR1 is SGHRS and CDR2 is YFSETQ in the germline V gene. The length of the CDR3 is 15 residues. CDR3 sequence: CASSEARGGPHEQYF. The CDR3 coding sequence is TGCGCCAGCAGCGAGGCTCGGGGGGGCCCCCACGAGCAGTACTTC. Drawing the rest from reference TRBV5-1 and TRBJ2-7, the complete variable domain is KAGVTQTPRYLIKTRGQQVTLSCSPISGHRSVSWYQQTPGQGLQFLFEYFSETQRNKGNFPGRFSGRQFSNSRSEMNVSTLELGDSALYLCASSEARGGPHEQYFGPGTRLTVT.

J is TRBJ2-3 and V is TRBV5-1, with TRBD1 matching over 7 bases. There are 15 residues in the CDR3. The germline V gene encodes CDR1 SGHRS and CDR2 YFSETQ. V was clipped by 2 bases and J by 1 base; unmatched bases: 4. This CDR3 reads CASSFKGAGTDTQYF. CDR3 coding DNA: TGCGCCAGCAGCTTTAAGGGGGCCGGCACAGATACGCAGTATTTT.

The rearrangement joins TRBV25-1 to TRBJ2-1, with 8 bases aligning to TRBD1. This CDR3 spans 15 amino acids. V was clipped by 4 bases and J by 7 bases; unmatched bases: 9. Looked up from germline, CDR1 is MGHDK and CDR2 is SYGVNS. CDR3 nucleotide sequence: TGTGCCAGCAGTGTACAGGGGGTCCTCTATAATGAGCAGTTCTTC. Amino acid sequence: CASSVQGVLYNEQFF. Full variable domain (missing parts from reference TRBV25-1 and TRBJ2-1): EADIYQTPRYLVIGTGKKITLECSQTMGHDKMYWYQQDPGMELHLIHYSYGVNSTEKGDLSSESTVSRIRTEHFPLTLESARPSHTSQYLCASSVQGVLYNEQFFGPGTRLTVL.

The rearrangement links TRBV6-4 to TRBJ1-2, with TRBD1 identical over 7 bases. V was pared by 1 base and J by 4 bases, with 0 bases of the junction left unmatched. The CDR3 is 13 residues long. Germline V gene sequence: CDR1 MRHNA, CDR2 SNTAGT. The CDR3 is CASSDYRGYGYTF. The CDR3 coding sequence is TGTGCCAGCAGTGACTACAGGGGCTATGGCTACACCTTC.

As concerns this clone: This same CDR3 is encoded by further DNA sequences in the sample. V gene TRBV6-5 combines with J gene TRBJ1-3, with unresolved D. V was shortened by 2 bases and J by 0 bases, with 2 bases between the two germline ends. There are 13 residues in the CDR3. Germline lookup yields CDR1 MNHEY and CDR2 SVGAGI. DNA of the CDR3: TGTGCCAGCAGTTACAACTCTGGAAACACCATATATTTT. Translating it yields CASSYNSGNTIYF.

V is TRBV7-9 and J is TRBJ2-1; D not certain. The CDR3 extends over 12 amino acids. With 7 bases removed from V and 14 bases from J, the gap between germline ends came to 18 bases. Per germline, CDR1 SEHNR and CDR2 FQNEAQ (reference sequence). The CDR3 loop is CASTVVSGQEFF. The CDR3 DNA reads as TGTGCCAGCACCGTGGTGTCGGGTCAAGAGTTCTTC.

In this sample, this clone turned up a few times. The chain joins TRBV5-4 to TRBJ2-3; 7 positions match TRBD1. The CDR3 runs to 16 residues. The trim removed 0 bases at V and 4 bases at J, leaving 8 bases unmatched. Germline V gives CDR1 SGHNT, CDR2 YYREEE (reference sequence). The CDR3 DNA reads as TGTGCCAGCAGCTTGGGGGCAGGGGGTTATGCAGATACGCAGTATTTT. Protein product: CASSLGAGGYADTQYF.

The V call is TRBV6-6, the J call TRBJ1-1; 8 nucleotides align to TRBD1. From germline, CDR1 is MNHNY and CDR2 SVGAGI (reference sequence). J lost 3 bases, V lost 4 bases, and 7 bases had no gene match. The CDR3 has 15 amino acids. In DNA, the CDR3 is TGTGCCAGCAGTTTCCCAGGGGGCGCTTACACTGAAGCTTTCTTT. Translating it yields CASSFPGGAYTEAFF.

The chain is built from TRBV2 and TRBJ1-4, with unresolved D. CDR1 is SNHLY and CDR2 is FYNNEI in the germline V gene. Between the trimmed V and J ends, which lost 6 bases and 5 bases, there was a span of 4 bases. There are 11 residues in the CDR3. CDR3 protein: CASRGNEKLFF. For the CDR3, the DNA is TGTGCCAGCAGGGGAAATGAAAAACTGTTTTTT.

The chain links TRBV19 to TRBJ1-2, with D maybe TRBD1 (5 bases). The CDR3 runs to 11 residues. V lost 8 bases, J lost 8 bases, and 12 bases lay in between. The germline V gene has CDR1 LNHDA and CDR2 SQIVND (reference sequence). The CDR3 is CASGRVGGYTF. The CDR3 nucleotides read TGTGCCAGTGGCAGGGTGGGAGGCTACACCTTC.

The count of this clone is one. This chain connects TRBV6-5 to TRBJ1-2; D unresolved. V lost 0 bases and J lost 4, with 12 bases in between. Germline loops: CDR1 MNHEY, CDR2 SVGAGI. The CDR3 has 15 residues. DNA for the CDR3: TGTGCCAGCAGTTACTCGCTGGGTTCGGGCTATGGCTACACCTTC. Amino acids: CASSYSLGSGYGYTF.

The chain has TRBV7-6 and TRBJ2-1; possibly TRBD2 for D (6 bases). The germline V gene encodes CDR1 SGHVS and CDR2 FNYEAQ. CDR3 length: 14 amino acids. The germline V and J ends were trimmed by 0 bases and 8 bases, with 11 bases remaining between them. This CDR3 reads CASSLAGGSDEQFF. CDR3 bases: TGTGCCAGCAGCTTAGCGGGAGGTTCAGATGAGCAGTTCTTC. Supplemented by reference TRBV7-6 and TRBJ2-1, the full variable domain reads GAGVSQSPRYKVTKRGQDVALRCDPISGHVSLYWYRQALGQGPEFLTYFNYEAQQDKSGLPNDRFSAERPEGSISTLTIQRTEQRDSAMYRCASSLAGGSDEQFFGPGTRLTVL.

The J gene is TRBJ1-1, the V gene TRBV6-5, with 7 bases lining up with TRBD1. J gave up 4 bases and V 2 bases, and 7 bases lay outside the gene matches. Germline assignment: CDR1 MNHEY and CDR2 SVGAGI. The CDR3 loop spans 15 amino acids. CDR3 nucleotides: TGTGCCAGCAGTTACCGCGCCTCAGGGGGCACTGAAGCTTTCTTT. Protein sequence: CASSYRASGGTEAFF.

V gene TRBV18 combines with J gene TRBJ2-7, with 8 bases lining up with TRBD1. CDR1 KGHSH and CDR2 LQKENI come from the germline V gene. The trim removed 0 bases at V and 4 bases at J, leaving 2 bases unmatched. This CDR3 is 14 amino acids long. The CDR3 is CASSPPDRVYEQYF. Here the CDR3 DNA reads TGTGCCAGCTCACCACCGGACAGGGTTTACGAGCAGTACTTC.

This chain joins TRBV6-4 and TRBJ1-4, with TRBD1 identical over 9 bases. V dropped 6 bases and J dropped 3; count of bases not matched to a gene: 5. The germline V gene encodes CDR1 MRHNA and CDR2 SNTAGT. The CDR3 is 15 amino acids. This CDR3 is CASSAQGAPNEKLFF. CDR3 sequence (DNA): TGTGCCAGCAGCGCACAGGGGGCCCCTAATGAAAAACTGTTTTTT.

The chain carries TRBV7-8 and TRBJ2-7; the match to TRBD2 covers 9 bases. The CDR3 length is 15 residues. The germline V gene encodes CDR1 SGHVS and CDR2 FQNEAQ. The junction had 8 bases not matched to a gene; V was cut back by 3 bases and J by 5 bases. CDR3 protein: CASSFLSAGGDEQYF. CDR3 DNA: TGTGCCAGCAGCTTCCTATCAGCGGGAGGAGACGAGCAGTACTTC.

The chain employs TRBV5-4 and TRBJ2-3, with D possibly being TRBD2 (5 bases). The CDR3 totals 14 residues. Trimming took 4 bases from V and 2 from J, leaving 11 bases between them. In germline, CDR1 is SGHNT, CDR2 YYREEE (reference sequence). The chain's CDR3 is CASSIDDYTDTQYF. For the CDR3, the DNA is TGTGCCAGCAGCATAGACGACTACACAGATACGCAGTATTTT. Looking up the rest from reference TRBV5-4 and TRBJ2-3 gives the full variable domain: ETGVTQSPTHLIKTRGQQVTLRCSSQSGHNTVSWYQQALGQGPQFIFQYYREEENGRGNFPPRFSGLQFPNYSSELNVNALELDDSALYLCASSIDDYTDTQYFGPGTRLTVL.

The V and J genes are TRBV5-1 and TRBJ2-1; D is perhaps TRBD2 (6 bases). Germline CDR1 is SGHRS and CDR2 is YFSETQ. The CDR3 spans 12 residues. With 0 bases removed from V and 10 bases from J, the gap between germline ends came to 8 bases. The CDR3 protein is CASSLAGVEQFF. CDR3 bases: TGCGCCAGCAGCTTGGCGGGGGTCGAGCAGTTCTTC. Combining the CDR3 with reference TRBV5-1 and TRBJ2-1 gives the whole variable domain KAGVTQTPRYLIKTRGQQVTLSCSPISGHRSVSWYQQTPGQGLQFLFEYFSETQRNKGNFPGRFSGRQFSNSRSEMNVSTLELGDSALYLCASSLAGVEQFFGPGTRLTVL.

V is TRBV28 and J is TRBJ2-7; D uncertain. The CDR3 spans 14 residues. V was cut by 4 bases and J by 6 bases, with 16 bases left in between. Germline lookup yields CDR1 MDHEN and CDR2 SYDVKM. The CDR3 is CASSYTIRTGEQYF. DNA of the CDR3: TGTGCCAGCAGTTATACAATAAGGACCGGCGAGCAGTACTTC.

V gene TRBV5-5 combines with J gene TRBJ1-2; D gene unclear. The V gene's germline CDR1 is SGHKS and CDR2 YYEKEE (reference sequence). The CDR3 spans 12 residues. Trimming removed 1 base from V and 6 bases from J, with 7 bases in between. The CDR3 loop is CASSLNSDGYTF. The CDR3 region has the DNA TGTGCCAGCAGCTTGAATAGTGATGGCTACACCTTC.

The chain combines TRBV9 with TRBJ2-1; 10 nucleotides line up with TRBD2. The ends lost 0 bases at V and 4 bases at J; junction bases unmatched: 7. CDR1 and CDR2 (germline): SGDLS, YYNGEE. CDR3 length: 17 residues. CDR3 loop: CASSVALAGEAYNEQFF. The CDR3 bases are TGTGCCAGCAGCGTAGCCCTAGCGGGGGAAGCATACAATGAGCAGTTCTTC.